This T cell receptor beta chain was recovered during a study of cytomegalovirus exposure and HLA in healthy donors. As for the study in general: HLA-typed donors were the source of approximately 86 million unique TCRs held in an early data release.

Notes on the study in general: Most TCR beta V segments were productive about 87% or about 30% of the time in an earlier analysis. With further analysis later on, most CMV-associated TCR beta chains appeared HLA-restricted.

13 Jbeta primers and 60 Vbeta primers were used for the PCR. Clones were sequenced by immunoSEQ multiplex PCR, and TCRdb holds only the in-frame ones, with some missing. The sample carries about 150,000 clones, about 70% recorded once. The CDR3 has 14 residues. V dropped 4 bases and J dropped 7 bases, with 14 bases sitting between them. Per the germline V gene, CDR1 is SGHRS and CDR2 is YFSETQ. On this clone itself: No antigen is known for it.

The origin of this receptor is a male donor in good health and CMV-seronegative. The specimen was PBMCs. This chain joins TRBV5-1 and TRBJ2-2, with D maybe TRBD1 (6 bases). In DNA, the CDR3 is TGCGCCAGCAGCGGCACAGGGTTGGGCGGGGAGCTGTTTTTT. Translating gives CASSGTGLGGELFF. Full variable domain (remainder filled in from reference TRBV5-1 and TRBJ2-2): KAGVTQTPRYLIKTRGQQVTLSCSPISGHRSVSWYQQTPGQGLQFLFEYFSETQRNKGNFPGRFSGRQFSNSRSEMNVSTLELGDSALYLCASSGTGLGGELFFGEGSRLTVL.